This T cell receptor beta chain derives from a study of patients and donors after allogeneic stem cell transplantation. TCRdb re-called the RT-PCR reads with MiXCR, one entry per CDR3 protein. The sample contains just over 55,000 distinct CDR3 sequences, approximately 12% of which appear only once. CDR3 length equals 14 residues. Trimming cost V 5 bases and J 2 bases, with 11 bases left between them. In germline, CDR1 is WNHNN, CDR2 SYGVQD (reference sequence). This receptor was taken from a human donor who was either an allogeneic HSCT recipient or a stem cell or donor lymphocyte infusion donor (not recorded which). It is not recorded whose cells these are; they may come from a transplant donor. The gene calls are TRBV10-1 and TRBJ2-3; D is unresolved. The material sequenced was blood, either unsorted or a sorted T cell fraction (not recorded which). The CDR3 nucleotides are TGCGCCAGCAGTTATGGGTTCCCCACAGATACGCAGTATTTT. As protein: CASSYGFPTDTQYF.